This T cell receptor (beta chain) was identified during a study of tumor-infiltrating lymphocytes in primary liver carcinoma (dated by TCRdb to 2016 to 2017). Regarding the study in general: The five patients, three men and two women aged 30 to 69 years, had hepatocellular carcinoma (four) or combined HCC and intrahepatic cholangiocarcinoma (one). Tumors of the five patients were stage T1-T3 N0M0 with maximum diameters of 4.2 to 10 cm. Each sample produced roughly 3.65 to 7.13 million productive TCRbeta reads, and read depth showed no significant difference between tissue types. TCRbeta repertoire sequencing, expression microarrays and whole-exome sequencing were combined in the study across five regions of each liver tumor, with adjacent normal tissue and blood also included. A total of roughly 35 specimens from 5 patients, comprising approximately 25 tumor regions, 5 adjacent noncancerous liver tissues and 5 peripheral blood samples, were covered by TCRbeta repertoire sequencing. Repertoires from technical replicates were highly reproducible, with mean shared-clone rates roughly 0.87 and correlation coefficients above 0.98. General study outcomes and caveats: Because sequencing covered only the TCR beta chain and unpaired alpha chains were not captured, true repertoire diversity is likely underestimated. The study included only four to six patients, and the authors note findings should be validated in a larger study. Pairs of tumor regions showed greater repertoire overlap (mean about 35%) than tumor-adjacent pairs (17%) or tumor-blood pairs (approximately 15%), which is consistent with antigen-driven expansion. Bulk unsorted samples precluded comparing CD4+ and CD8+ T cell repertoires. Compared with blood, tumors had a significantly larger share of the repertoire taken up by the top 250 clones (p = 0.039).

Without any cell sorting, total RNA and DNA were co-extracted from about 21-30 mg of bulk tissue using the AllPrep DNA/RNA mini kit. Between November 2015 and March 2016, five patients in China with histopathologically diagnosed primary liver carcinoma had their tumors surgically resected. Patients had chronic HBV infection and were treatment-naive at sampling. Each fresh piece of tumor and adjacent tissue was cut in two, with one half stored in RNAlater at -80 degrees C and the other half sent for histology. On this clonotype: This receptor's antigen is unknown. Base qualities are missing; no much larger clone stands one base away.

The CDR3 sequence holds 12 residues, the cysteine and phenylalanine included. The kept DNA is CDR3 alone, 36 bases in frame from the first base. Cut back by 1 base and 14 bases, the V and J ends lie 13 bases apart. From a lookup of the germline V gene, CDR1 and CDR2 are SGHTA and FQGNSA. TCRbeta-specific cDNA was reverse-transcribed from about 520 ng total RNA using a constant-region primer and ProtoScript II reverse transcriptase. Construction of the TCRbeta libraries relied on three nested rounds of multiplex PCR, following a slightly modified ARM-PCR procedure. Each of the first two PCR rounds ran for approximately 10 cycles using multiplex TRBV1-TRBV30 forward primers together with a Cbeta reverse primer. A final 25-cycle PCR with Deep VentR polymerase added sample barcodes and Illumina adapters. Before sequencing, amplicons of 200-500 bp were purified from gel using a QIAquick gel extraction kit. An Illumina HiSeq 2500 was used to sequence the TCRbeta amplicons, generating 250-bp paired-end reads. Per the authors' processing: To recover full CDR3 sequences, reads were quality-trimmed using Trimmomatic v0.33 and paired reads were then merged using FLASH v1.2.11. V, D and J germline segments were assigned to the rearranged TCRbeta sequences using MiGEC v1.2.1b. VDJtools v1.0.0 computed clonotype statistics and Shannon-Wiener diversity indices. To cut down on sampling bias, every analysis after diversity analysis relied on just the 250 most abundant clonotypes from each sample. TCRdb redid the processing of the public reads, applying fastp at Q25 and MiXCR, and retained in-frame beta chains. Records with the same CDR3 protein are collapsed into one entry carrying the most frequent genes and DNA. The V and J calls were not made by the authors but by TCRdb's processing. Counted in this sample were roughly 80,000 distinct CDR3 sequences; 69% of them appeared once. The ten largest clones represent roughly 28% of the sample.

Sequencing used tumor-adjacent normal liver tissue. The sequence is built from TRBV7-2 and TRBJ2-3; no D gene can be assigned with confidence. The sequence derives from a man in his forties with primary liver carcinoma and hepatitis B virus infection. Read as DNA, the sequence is TGTGCCAGCAGCTTAGAGGGCAATAAGTGGTATTTT. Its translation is CASSLEGNKWYF.